A single sample gave rise to the 21 T cell receptor beta chains below, sequenced in a study of immune cell composition in non-small cell lung cancer (dated by TCRdb to about 2017). Libraries were prepared through the immunoSEQ multiplex PCR assay. The table comes from immuneACCESS by way of TCRdb, which keeps in-frame sequences with V and J called. Part of the clones is missing from these tables; in studies checked, under half for an unresolved V gene and the rest for unknown reasons. This sample comprises 5,000 to 7,500 clones, roughly four fifths of them detected only once. In total, the top ten clones hold about 9.7% of the sample. Normal lung samples came from the same patient and were non-adjacent lung tissue collected as far from the tumour as possible, with a minimum distance of 3 cm. Sequencing was performed on non-adjacent lung tissue. Receptor source: a human donor with non-small cell lung cancer.

The chain links TRBV7-9 to TRBJ1-6; D remains unclear. Germline CDR1 reads SEHNR; CDR2 reads FQNEAQ (reference sequence). There are 14 residues in the CDR3. V was cut by 7 bases and J by 9 bases, with 16 bases left in between. In DNA, the CDR3 is TGTGCCAGCACCAACTCGGGTTTCGGTTCACCCCTCCACTTT. Translating it yields CASTNSGFGSPLHF.

The CDR3 loop is CSVVTSGVYNEQFF. As DNA, the CDR3 is TGCAGCGTTGTAACTAGCGGGGTCTACAATGAGCAGTTCTTC. J is TRBJ2-1 and V is TRBV29-1; 10 bases map to TRBD2. This CDR3 has 14 residues. Germline V gives CDR1 SQVTM, CDR2 ANQGSEA. Trimming at V came to 4 bases and at J to 3 bases, leaving 3 bases not matched to a gene.

The rearrangement joins TRBV23-1 to TRBJ2-3; 8 bases line up with TRBD2. TRBV23-1 is sorted into the ORF group, with uncertain function. There are 19 residues in the CDR3. Trimming took 1 base from V and 0 from J; bases not matched to a gene: 12. This CDR3 reads CASSQFRGGMESSTDTQYF. In DNA, the CDR3 is TGCGCCAGCAGTCAATTTCGGGGGGGGATGGAGTCCAGCACAGATACGCAGTATTTT.

The chain carries TRBV19 and TRBJ2-2, with D uncertain. This CDR3 spans 15 amino acids. CDR1 is LNHDA and CDR2 is SQIVND in the germline V gene (reference sequence). V shed 7 bases and J shed 1 base, with 13 bases lying between them. CDR3 loop: CASIAKNGNTGELFF. In DNA form, the CDR3 reads TGTGCCAGTATCGCCAAAAACGGGAACACCGGGGAGCTGTTTTTT. The full variable domain, in which reference TRBV19 and TRBJ2-2 provide the parts outside the CDR3, is DGGITQSPKYLFRKEGQNVTLSCEQNLNHDAMYWYRQDPGQGLRLIYYSQIVNDFQKGDIAEGYSVSREKKESFPLTVTSAQKNPTAFYLCASIAKNGNTGELFFGEGSRLTVL.

The chain couples TRBV7-9 to TRBJ2-7; tentatively, D is TRBD2 (6 bases). V lost 5 bases and J 6 bases, leaving 17 bases between the germline ends. Germline assignment: CDR1 SEHNR and CDR2 FQNEAQ (reference sequence). The CDR3 is 14 residues long. This CDR3 reads CASSPPQEGREQYF. In DNA, the CDR3 is TGTGCCAGCAGCCCCCCCCAGGAGGGACGCGAGCAGTACTTC.

The J gene is TRBJ2-7, the V gene TRBV28, with 7 bases identical to TRBD1. The CDR3 has 15 amino acids. Germline-derived CDR1 and CDR2 are MDHEN and SYDVKM. Trimming at V came to 3 bases and at J to 2 bases, leaving 7 bases not matched to a gene. Here the CDR3 DNA reads TGTGCCAGCAGTTTGATGGCAGGGGGAACCTACGAGCAGTACTTC. Residues: CASSLMAGGTYEQYF.

The V call is TRBV15, the J call TRBJ2-7; D is possibly TRBD1 (6 bases). This CDR3 has 14 amino acids. V gave up 4 bases and J gave up 6 bases, with 16 bases separating them. The germline V gene has CDR1 LNHNV and CDR2 YYDKDF (reference sequence). The CDR3 here is CATSIYRVESEQYF. DNA for the CDR3: TGTGCCACCAGCATCTACAGGGTTGAGAGCGAGCAGTACTTC.

DNA for the CDR3: TGTGCCAGCAGCTTAAGGCACTACGAGCAGTACTTC. Protein: CASSLRHYEQYF. The rearrangement uses TRBV7-3 and TRBJ2-7; D remains ambiguous. V was shortened by 1 base and J by 3 bases, with 4 bases between the two germline ends. CDR1 and CDR2 from the germline V gene are SGHTA and FQGTGA. CDR3 length equals 12 residues.

This rearrangement joins TRBV5-1 to TRBJ2-5; D remains ambiguous. V gave up 1 base and J gave up 1 base, with 8 bases separating them. The CDR3 loop spans 14 amino acids. Germline values: CDR1 SGHRS, CDR2 YFSETQ. This CDR3 reads CASSLSASQETQYF. The CDR3 DNA reads as TGCGCCAGCAGCTTGAGTGCGTCCCAAGAGACCCAGTACTTC.

This clone is large in the sample. CDR3 DNA sequence: TGTGCCAGCAGTTTAAAGGGGCATGGGGGAGCGGGGGAAAAAGAGACCCAGTACTTC. It encodes CASSLKGHGGAGEKETQYF. This sequence joins TRBV27 and TRBJ2-5, with 8 bases lining up with TRBD2. The trim removed 2 bases at V and 3 bases at J, leaving 17 bases unmatched. Per germline, CDR1 MNHEY and CDR2 SMNVEV (reference sequence). The CDR3 consists of 19 residues.

J is TRBJ2-3 and V is TRBV9; 13 bases are shared with TRBD2. The germline V gene encodes CDR1 SGDLS and CDR2 YYNGEE. This CDR3 has 17 amino acids. Germline trimming cut 3 bases from V and 2 bases from J; bases unmatched to any gene: 6. The CDR3 loop is CASSETGTSGVTDTQYF. The CDR3 DNA reads TGTGCCAGCAGCGAAACCGGGACTAGCGGGGTCACAGATACGCAGTATTTT.

V gene TRBV19 combines with J gene TRBJ2-3; 12 bases map to TRBD2. CDR1 is LNHDA, CDR2 SQIVND, per germline (reference sequence). Unmatched junction bases numbered 6, after V lost 5 bases and J lost 3 bases. The CDR3 length is 16 residues. The CDR3 coding sequence is TGTGCCAGTAGTGACCGACTAGCGGGGGTAACAGATACGCAGTATTTT. It encodes CASSDRLAGVTDTQYF.

The chain uses TRBV29-1 and TRBJ2-1; 10 bases are shared with TRBD1. Germline V lookup: CDR1 SQVTM, CDR2 ANQGSEA. This CDR3 contains 13 residues. Germline trimming cut 5 bases from V and 8 bases from J; bases unmatched to any gene: 6. The CDR3 sequence: CSVRDRGHHEQFF. CDR3 nucleotide sequence: TGCAGCGTTCGAGACAGGGGGCACCATGAGCAGTTCTTC.

The chain recombines TRBV4-3 with TRBJ2-1, with 11 bases fitting TRBD2. V trimming: 4 bases; J trimming: 7 bases; junction bases outside the gene matches: 9. Per the germline V gene, CDR1 is LGHNA and CDR2 is YSLEER. There are 16 residues in the CDR3. CDR3 in amino acids: CASSPFSSGGGNEQFF. The CDR3 DNA is TGCGCCAGCAGCCCTTTTAGTAGCGGGGGGGGTAATGAGCAGTTCTTC.

The chain recombines TRBV9 with TRBJ1-4; the D gene is possibly TRBD1 (6 bases). CDR1 is SGDLS, CDR2 YYNGEE, per germline. This CDR3 is 15 amino acids long. V was clipped by 0 bases and J by 3 bases, with 9 bases between them. CDR3 DNA: TGTGCCAGCAGCGTAGAAGGGGGTGCTAATGAAAAACTGTTTTTT. It codes for CASSVEGGANEKLFF.

The CDR3 protein is CARQGGDTEAFF. CDR3 coding DNA: TGTGCCAGACAGGGGGGGGACACTGAAGCTTTCTTT. The chain links TRBV2 to TRBJ1-1; the match to TRBD1 covers 8 bases. V lost 9 bases to trimming and J lost 3 bases; unmatched junction nucleotides: 3. The CDR3 covers 12 residues. Per germline, CDR1 SNHLY and CDR2 FYNNEI.

The chain couples TRBV15 to TRBJ2-2; tentative D call: TRBD1 (5 bases). CDR1 is LNHNV, CDR2 YYDKDF, per germline (reference sequence). This CDR3 contains 15 residues. Trimming pared 6 bases from V and 1 base from J, leaving 12 bases between. This chain's CDR3 is CATRSGQGNTGELFF. CDR3 nucleotide sequence: TGTGCCACCAGAAGTGGGCAGGGGAACACCGGGGAGCTGTTTTTT.

This chain joins TRBV4-2 and TRBJ2-5; 13 positions agree with TRBD2. CDR1 is LGHNA, CDR2 YNFKEQ, per germline. The CDR3 is 16 amino acids. V shed 4 bases and J 2 bases; nucleotides not matched to a gene: 4. CDR3 bases: TGTGCCAGCAGCCTACTAGCGGGGGGGATTCAAGAGACCCAGTACTTC. Protein sequence: CASSLLAGGIQETQYF.

The chain combines TRBV6-5 with TRBJ1-1; D might be TRBD1 (5 bases). With 2 bases removed from V and 3 bases from J, the gap between germline ends came to 13 bases. Germline V gene data show CDR1 as MNHEY and CDR2 as SVGAGI. The CDR3 extends over 15 amino acids. CDR3 in DNA: TGTGCCAGCAGTTACCGCTCTGGGGGGTACACTGAAGCTTTCTTT. Translating it yields CASSYRSGGYTEAFF.

The gene calls are TRBV27 and TRBJ2-5; 8 bases map to TRBD1. Per the germline V gene, CDR1 is MNHEY and CDR2 is SMNVEV (reference sequence). This CDR3 is built from 16 residues. Germline trimming cut 1 base from V and 3 bases from J; bases unmatched to any gene: 7. The DNA of the CDR3 is TGTGCCAGCAGTTTATTCTCGGACAGGGTTAAAGAGACCCAGTACTTC. Its protein product is CASSLFSDRVKETQYF.

V is TRBV9 and J is TRBJ2-1, with 8 bases lining up with TRBD1. The V segment lost 4 bases and the J segment 4 bases; nucleotides outside the gene matches: 7. Germline CDR1 and CDR2: SGDLS and YYNGEE. This CDR3 is 15 amino acids long. CDR3 nucleotide sequence: TGTGCCAGCAGCAGCGAGGGGACAGGATACAATGAGCAGTTCTTC. It yields the protein CASSSEGTGYNEQFF. The variable domain in full, completed from reference TRBV9 and TRBJ2-1, reads DSGVTQTPKHLITATGQRVTLRCSPRSGDLSVYWYQQSLDQGLQFLIQYYNGEERAKGNILERFSAQQFPDLHSELNLSSLELGDSALYFCASSSEGTGYNEQFFGPGTRLTVL.